These 27 T cell receptor beta chains originate from one sample sequenced in a study of T cells after yellow fever vaccination. TCRdb re-called the 5' RACE reads through MiXCR, storing one row per CDR3 protein. The repertoire has roughly 30,000 distinct CDR3 sequences, more than 9% of them found once; the top ten carry more than 10%. Here the sequenced sample was PBMCs, either bulk or a sorted T-cell subset (CD4+, CD8+, memory, or dextramer-sorted; not recorded which), taken about 2 weeks after the first yellow fever vaccination. These receptors were collected from a man younger than 35 who received the YFV17D yellow fever vaccine.

In regard to this clonotype: With a much larger clone just one base away, this may be a read error. Here the CDR3 DNA reads TGTGCCAGCAGCTGCGAAGAGACCCAGTACTTC. It translates to CASSCEETQYF. The rearrangement joins TRBV6-5 to TRBJ2-5; no definite D call. CDR3 length: 11 amino acids. V gave up 6 bases and J gave up 3 bases, with 5 bases separating them. Germline V gene lookup returns CDR1 MNHEY and CDR2 SVGAGI.

A note on this clonotype: Since a much larger clone is just one base distant, this may be a read error. The V call is TRBV12-3 or TRBV12-4, the J call TRBJ1-1; 8 bases map to TRBD1. V lost 6 bases, J lost 5 bases, and 5 bases stayed unmatched. There are 13 residues in the CDR3. In nucleotides, the CDR3 is TGTGCCAGCAGGACAGGGGTGGAGACTGAAGCTTTCTTT. Translated: CASRTGVETEAFF.

This clonotype has at least ten counts. CDR3: CASSFYTSSGELFF. CDR3 coding DNA: TGTGCCAGCAGTTTCTATACTAGTTCCGGGGAGCTGTTTTTT. The rearrangement uses TRBV6-5 and TRBJ2-2; D might be TRBD2 (5 bases). The V end lost 4 bases, the J end lost 6 bases, and 12 bases lay between the germline ends. The germline CDR1 and CDR2 sequences are MNHEY and SVGAGI. The CDR3 is 14 amino acids.

This clonotype was seen ten or more times. The rearrangement links TRBV20-1 to TRBJ1-2, with D possibly TRBD1 on 6 matching bases. The germline V and J ends were trimmed by 0 bases and 4 bases, with 15 bases remaining between them. Germline V lookup: CDR1 DFQATT, CDR2 SNEGSKA (reference sequence). The CDR3 length is 15 residues. CDR3 sequence reads: CSARDQPVQGYGYTF. In DNA form, the CDR3 reads TGCAGTGCTAGAGATCAACCTGTACAGGGCTATGGCTACACCTTC.

This clonotype appeared many times. The chain joins TRBV12-3 or TRBV12-4 to TRBJ2-3; possible D gene TRBD2, 5 bases. Trimming cost V 7 bases and J 4 bases, with 12 bases left between them. The CDR3 runs to 13 residues. The DNA for the CDR3 is TGTGCCAGCAACGTAGCGTTGGCAGATACGCAGTATTTT. It translates to CASNVALADTQYF.

Worth noting for this clonotype: Possible read error: a much larger clone is one base away. The chain carries TRBV27 and TRBJ2-1, with 10 bases aligning to TRBD2. The trim removed 5 bases at V and 9 bases at J, leaving 10 bases unmatched. CDR3 length: 15 residues. CDR1 and CDR2 (germline): MNHEY, SMNVEV (reference sequence). CDR3 DNA sequence: TGTGCCAGCAGTCCCTCACCGACTAGCGGGCTTGAGCAGTTCTTC. This encodes CASSPSPTSGLEQFF.

This clonotype was observed many times. This chain uses TRBV7-9 with TRBJ1-2; maybe TRBD1 (5 bases). Deletions cut 3 bases from V and 7 bases from J, with 12 bases between. Looked up from germline, CDR1 is SEHNR and CDR2 is FQNEAQ (reference sequence). This CDR3 is built from 13 residues. CDR3 amino acids: CASSFESQGGYTF. The CDR3 DNA is TGTGCCAGCAGCTTTGAGTCCCAGGGTGGCTACACCTTC.

This clonotype was counted many times. This sequence joins TRBV19 and TRBJ1-3; D remains unclear. This CDR3 has 16 residues. Per germline, CDR1 LNHDA and CDR2 SQIVND (reference sequence). V dropped 3 bases and J dropped 4 bases, with 16 bases sitting between them. The CDR3 region is CASSILAGTGGNTIYF. In DNA form, the CDR3 reads TGTGCCAGTAGTATTCTCGCAGGAACTGGAGGAAACACCATATATTTT.

This clonotype was counted at least ten times. The chain links TRBV29-1 to TRBJ1-1; a possible D gene is TRBD1 (6 bases). The V end lost 6 bases, the J end lost 0 bases, and 8 bases lay between the germline ends. The CDR3 totals 12 residues. Germline V lookup: CDR1 SQVTM, CDR2 ANQGSEA. CDR3 nucleotide sequence: TGCAGCGTAGGACAGATGAACACTGAAGCTTTCTTT. Its translation is CSVGQMNTEAFF.

The sample holds many counts of this clonotype. The chain combines TRBV2 with TRBJ2-5, with D perhaps matching TRBD2 (5 bases). This CDR3 is 13 amino acids long. Germline loops: CDR1 SNHLY, CDR2 FYNNEI. V lost 2 bases and J lost 4, with 8 bases in between. This CDR3 reads CASSEYRGETQYF. CDR3 nucleotide sequence: TGTGCCAGCAGTGAATATCGGGGAGAGACCCAGTACTTC.

Within the sample, this clonotype is medium-sized. The rearrangement joins TRBV20-1 to TRBJ1-2; TRBD1 aligns across 7 bases. The CDR3 sequence is 13 residues long. Germline CDR1 reads DFQATT; CDR2 reads SNEGSKA (reference sequence). V was pared by 5 bases and J by 2 bases, with 5 bases of the junction left unmatched. The DNA of the CDR3 is TGCAGTGCTTCCAAGGACAGGAACTATGGCTACACCTTC. The encoded protein is CSASKDRNYGYTF.

This clonotype appeared many times. The chain recombines TRBV20-1 with TRBJ2-3; maybe TRBD2 (6 bases). The CDR3 loop spans 14 amino acids. V was clipped by 0 bases and J by 9 bases, with 16 bases between them. CDR1 is DFQATT and CDR2 is SNEGSKA in the germline V gene (reference sequence). CDR3 residues: CSARDSSGYITQYF. DNA for the CDR3: TGCAGTGCTAGAGATTCCAGCGGGTATATAACGCAGTATTTT.

This clonotype was counted at least ten times. This chain links TRBV7-2 with TRBJ1-5, with D possibly matching TRBD1 (5 bases). In germline, CDR1 is SGHTA, CDR2 FQGNSA. The CDR3 is 16 residues long. The V and J ends lost 1 base and 3 bases respectively, with 13 bases between them. CDR3 protein: CASSLVGGNTNQPQHF. The CDR3 DNA follows: TGTGCCAGCAGCTTAGTTGGGGGAAACACCAATCAGCCCCAGCATTTT.

The table lists this clonotype with many counts. This rearrangement joins TRBV27 to TRBJ2-7, with D maybe TRBD2 (5 bases). CDR3 size: 17 residues. V was pared by 10 bases and J by 4 bases, with 29 bases between. CDR1 MNHEY and CDR2 SMNVEV come from the germline V gene (reference sequence). The CDR3 loop reads CATALISRGAIKYEQYV. CDR3 sequence (DNA): TGTGCCACCGCACTCATCTCACGGGGAGCTATCAAGTACGAGCAGTACGTC.

There are many counts of this clonotype. The gene calls are TRBV10-2 and TRBJ2-3, with 8 bases lining up with TRBD1. Losses at the gene ends were 7 bases for V and 1 base for J; bases not matched to a gene: 4. Germline CDR1 and CDR2: WSHSY and SAAADI. This CDR3 spans 14 amino acids. The DNA of the CDR3 is TGCGCCAGCACGGCGACAGGGGGCACAGATACGCAGTATTTT. This gives the protein CASTATGGTDTQYF.

This clonotype was seen at least ten times. The chain joins TRBV12-3 or TRBV12-4 to TRBJ1-5; D is undetermined. V was clipped by 9 bases and J by 0 bases, with 9 bases between them. The CDR3 is 13 residues long. The CDR3 DNA reads as TGTGCCAGTACAGAATATAGCAATCAGCCCCAGCATTTT. It encodes CASTEYSNQPQHF.

This clonotype was recorded at least ten times. The rearrangement links TRBV7-8 to TRBJ1-4; a weak D match, TRBD1 (5 bases). There are 14 residues in the CDR3. Germline V gene data show CDR1 as SGHVS and CDR2 as FQNEAQ. Deletions cut 1 base from V and 3 bases from J, with 6 bases between. The CDR3 nucleotides read TGTGCCAGCAGCTTAGGGGGGGCTAATGAAAAACTGTTTTTT. Its protein product is CASSLGGANEKLFF.

Many counts were recorded for this clonotype. The chain is built from TRBV5-1 and TRBJ1-2; D uncertain. Deletions cut 0 bases from V and 1 base from J, with 10 bases between. This CDR3 comprises 15 residues. From germline, CDR1 is SGHRS and CDR2 YFSETQ. The CDR3 DNA is TGCGCCAGCAGCTTGGTGTCTGTGGGTAACTATGGCTACACCTTC. Protein: CASSLVSVGNYGYTF.

This clonotype was counted at least ten times. This rearrangement joins TRBV12-5 to TRBJ2-5; TRBD2 agrees at 10 bases. The germline gives CDR1 LGHNT, CDR2 FRNRAP. V was clipped by 4 bases and J by 0 bases; unmatched bases: 8. CDR3 size: 17 residues. CDR3 DNA sequence: TGTGCTAGTGGTTGGGCCCCTAGCGGGGGCCACCAAGAGACCCAGTACTTC. This translates into CASGWAPSGGHQETQYF.

This clonotype was detected many times. The V gene is TRBV5-1, the J gene TRBJ2-5; possible D gene TRBD2, 5 bases. This CDR3 has 12 residues. With 4 bases removed from V and 5 bases from J, the gap between germline ends came to 9 bases. Germline V gene lookup returns CDR1 SGHRS and CDR2 YFSETQ. The CDR3 DNA reads as TGCGCCAGCAGCCTGGAGGTTGAGACCCAGTACTTC. Amino acids: CASSLEVETQYF.

A note on this clonotype: A clone one base away is much larger, so this may be a read error. This chain joins TRBV29-1 and TRBJ2-1, with 9 positions matching TRBD2. The V gene end was trimmed by 1 base and the J gene end by 3 bases; junction bases not matched to a gene: 4. The CDR3 length is 15 residues. The V gene's germline CDR1 is SQVTM and CDR2 ANQGSEA. For the CDR3, the DNA is TGCAGCGTTGAAGCCCTAGCGGGGAGCTACAATGAGCAGTTCTTC. Translation gives CSVEALAGSYNEQFF.

This clonotype occurred many times. The chain has TRBV29-1 and TRBJ2-1; D is unresolved. CDR1 SQVTM and CDR2 ANQGSEA come from the germline V gene. This CDR3 is built from 14 residues. V was clipped by 6 bases and J by 6 bases, with 18 bases between them. CDR3 coding DNA: TGCAGCGTCCCCCTGGGCGGTGGAGCCAATGAGCAGTTCTTC. The encoded protein is CSVPLGGGANEQFF.

This clonotype was counted ten times or more. The CDR3 protein is CASSQDERWSGYTF. In nucleotides, the CDR3 is TGCGCCAGCAGCCAAGATGAGCGGTGGTCGGGCTACACCTTC. V gene TRBV4-3 combines with J gene TRBJ1-2; no clear D gene. Trimming cost V 0 bases and J 8 bases, with 13 bases left between them. The CDR3 is 14 residues long. Germline CDR1 and CDR2: LGHNA and YSLEER.

Judged by abundance, this clonotype is medium-sized. This sequence joins TRBV20-1 and TRBJ2-3, with 8 bases that match TRBD1. Germline trimming cut 4 bases from V and 1 base from J; bases unmatched to any gene: 7. CDR1 and CDR2 from the germline V gene are DFQATT and SNEGSKA (reference sequence). The CDR3 contains 15 residues. The chain's CDR3 is CSANSMTGGTDTQYF. DNA for the CDR3: TGCAGTGCTAACTCGATGACAGGGGGCACAGATACGCAGTATTTT.

Details on this clonotype: Given a much more abundant clone one base away, this may be a read error. V usage is TRBV7-2 and J usage is TRBJ2-5; maybe TRBD2 (5 bases). V was shortened by 4 bases and J by 6 bases, with 9 bases between the two germline ends. This CDR3 is 12 amino acids long. The germline gives CDR1 SGHTA, CDR2 FQGNSA. The CDR3 spells CASSSDSKTQYF. CDR3 bases: TGTGCCAGCAGCTCGGACTCGAAGACCCAGTACTTC.

This clonotype came up a few times. This chain links TRBV4-1 with TRBJ2-7; D may be TRBD1 (7 bases). CDR1 and CDR2 (germline): MGHRA, YSYEKL. The CDR3 is 14 residues long. With 5 bases removed from V and 2 bases from J, the gap between germline ends came to 13 bases. The DNA for the CDR3 is TGCGCCAGCAGCTCTCGCGGGACAGCCTACGAGCAGTACTTC. Translating it yields CASSSRGTAYEQYF.

This clonotype appeared many times. The chain uses TRBV7-2 and TRBJ2-3; no clear D gene. From germline, CDR1 is SGHTA and CDR2 FQGNSA. Trimming removed 6 bases from V and 2 bases from J, with 6 bases in between. The CDR3 runs 12 residues. The CDR3 nucleotides are TGTGCCAGCAGACAGATCACAGATACGCAGTATTTT. This gives the protein CASRQITDTQYF.